These 9 T cell receptor beta chains were sequenced from one sample in a study of beta chain features in type 1 diabetes. General study findings and limits: Moderately but significantly shorter TCRB CDR3s were found in Type 1 diabetes patients in all four CD4+ subsets.

Sequenced material consisted of expressed TCRB transcripts (all of the isolated RNA was reverse transcribed). Using immunoSEQ multiplex PCR, the repertoire was profiled, and TCRdb retains in-frame clones only, with some absent. This sample has more than 550,000 clones, with about 14% found just once. Their cognate antigens are unknown. The sequenced sample consisted of naive CD4+ T cells from blood. The origin of the receptors is a man aged 18-30 years with type 1 diabetes.

The CDR3 sequence is CASSPGGLAGRTDTQYF. DNA of the CDR3: TGTGCCAGCAGTCCCGGCGGACTAGCGGGGCGCACAGATACGCAGTATTTT. V and J are TRBV28 and TRBJ2-3; TRBD2 matches at 12 bases. Per germline, CDR1 MDHEN and CDR2 SYDVKM. The CDR3 loop spans 17 amino acids. V trimming: 5 bases; J trimming: 1 base; junction bases outside the gene matches: 7.

The chain recombines TRBV11-2 with TRBJ2-3; 12 positions match TRBD1. CDR3 length: 16 amino acids. Germline V CDR1 and CDR2: SGHAT, FQNNGV. The V and J ends lost 3 bases and 7 bases, in that order; junction bases with no gene match: 8. The CDR3 loop reads CASSFPGTGGRNTQYF. The DNA of the CDR3 is TGTGCCAGCAGCTTCCCCGGGACAGGGGGCCGGAATACGCAGTATTTT.

The chain is built from TRBV9 and TRBJ1-3; D might be TRBD1 (5 bases). Between the trimmed V and J ends, which lost 0 bases and 0 bases, there was a span of 13 bases. Germline CDR1 is SGDLS and CDR2 is YYNGEE. The CDR3 consists of 17 residues. The CDR3 sequence is CASSVGPGTGSGNTIYF. The CDR3 region has the DNA TGTGCCAGCAGCGTAGGCCCAGGGACGGGCTCTGGAAACACCATATATTTT.

The chain uses TRBV5-1 and TRBJ2-1, with 7 bases aligning to TRBD2. V lost 1 base to trimming and J lost 6 bases; unmatched junction nucleotides: 7. This CDR3 is 15 amino acids long. Germline assignment: CDR1 SGHRS and CDR2 YFSETQ. This chain's CDR3 is CASSLWEGLGNEQFF. CDR3 in DNA: TGCGCCAGCAGCTTGTGGGAGGGCCTCGGCAATGAGCAGTTCTTC.

The rearrangement uses TRBV6-5 and TRBJ2-3; D call uncertain. There are 13 residues in the CDR3. Trimming cost V 2 bases and J 6 bases, with 9 bases left between them. Germline V gene lookup returns CDR1 MNHEY and CDR2 SVGAGI. The CDR3 region is CASSYVSSDTQYF. DNA for the CDR3: TGTGCCAGCAGTTACGTGTCGTCGGATACGCAGTATTTT.

The table lists this clone with a count of one. The CDR3 reads CACVGTSRTDTQYF. DNA for the CDR3: TGTGCCTGTGTCGGGACTAGCCGAACAGATACGCAGTATTTT. The chain joins TRBV30 to TRBJ2-3; 9 bases fit TRBD2. The CDR3 has 14 residues. V lost 6 bases and J lost 3; bases outside the gene matches: 7. Germline CDR1 is GTSNPN and CDR2 is SVGIG (reference sequence). The full variable domain, rest sourced from reference TRBV30 and TRBJ2-3, is SQTIHQWPATLVQPVGSPLSLECTVEGTSNPNLYWYRQAAGRGLQLLFYSVGIGQISSEVPQNLSASRPQDRQFILSSKKLLLSDSGFYLCACVGTSRTDTQYFGPGTRLTVL.

A few counts support this clone. The V and J genes are TRBV7-2 and TRBJ1-1, with D perhaps matching TRBD1 (6 bases). CDR3 length: 15 amino acids. CDR1 SGHTA and CDR2 FQGNSA come from the germline V gene. Trimming left V 4 bases short and J 3 bases short, with 15 bases between. Here the CDR3 reads CASSSPTQGYTEAFF. As DNA, the CDR3 is TGTGCCAGCAGCTCACCTACACAGGGTTACACTGAAGCTTTCTTT. Looking up the rest from reference TRBV7-2 and TRBJ1-1 gives the full variable domain: GAGVSQSPSNKVTEKGKDVELRCDPISGHTALYWYRQSLGQGLEFLIYFQGNSAPDKSGLPSDRFSAERTGGSVSTLTIQRTQQEDSAVYLCASSSPTQGYTEAFFGQGTRLTVV.

The chain recombines TRBV12-5 with TRBJ2-1; tentative D call: TRBD2 (5 bases). CDR1 and CDR2 (germline): LGHNT, FRNRAP. The ends were cut back, 4 bases at V and 9 bases at J, with 10 bases in the middle. The CDR3 sequence is 12 residues long. CDR3 sequence (DNA): TGTGCTAGTGGTTCCCGACGGGGTGAGCAGTTCTTC. This encodes CASGSRRGEQFF.

The chain has TRBV18 and TRBJ2-5; D is unresolved. The length of the CDR3 is 13 residues. Trimming cost V 3 bases and J 4 bases, with 9 bases left between them. In germline, CDR1 is KGHSH, CDR2 LQKENI. The DNA for the CDR3 is TGTGCCAGCTCACCTCAGTCGGTAGAGACCCAGTACTTC. It yields the protein CASSPQSVETQYF.